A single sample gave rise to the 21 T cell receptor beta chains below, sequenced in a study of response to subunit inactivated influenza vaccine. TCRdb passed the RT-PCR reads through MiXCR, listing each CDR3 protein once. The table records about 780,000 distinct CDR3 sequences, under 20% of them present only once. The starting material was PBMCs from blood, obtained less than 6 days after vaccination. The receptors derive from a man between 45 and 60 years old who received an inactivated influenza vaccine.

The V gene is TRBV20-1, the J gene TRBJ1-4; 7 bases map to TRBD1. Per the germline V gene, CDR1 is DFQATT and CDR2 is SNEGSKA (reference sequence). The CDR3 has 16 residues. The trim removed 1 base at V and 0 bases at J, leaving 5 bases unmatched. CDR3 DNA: TGCAGTGCTAGAGGTTTAGGGGGCGCAACTAATGAAAAACTGTTTTTT. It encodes CSARGLGGATNEKLFF.

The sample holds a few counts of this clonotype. CDR3 sequence: CASSPTGSLGANVLTF. The CDR3 DNA reads TGTGCCAGCTCACCGACAGGGAGTCTGGGGGCCAACGTCCTGACTTTC. The genes are TRBV18 and TRBJ2-6; 7 nucleotides line up with TRBD1. Trimming removed 3 bases from V and 4 bases from J; junction bases left unmatched: 6. Germline CDR1 and CDR2: KGHSH and LQKENI. The CDR3 is made up of 16 amino acids.

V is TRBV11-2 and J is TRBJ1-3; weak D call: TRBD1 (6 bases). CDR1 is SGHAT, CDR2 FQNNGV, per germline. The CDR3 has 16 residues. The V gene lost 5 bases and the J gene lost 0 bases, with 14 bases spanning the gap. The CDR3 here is CASSLKTGNSGNTIYF. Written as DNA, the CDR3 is TGTGCCAGCAGCCTAAAAACAGGGAACTCTGGAAACACCATATATTTT.

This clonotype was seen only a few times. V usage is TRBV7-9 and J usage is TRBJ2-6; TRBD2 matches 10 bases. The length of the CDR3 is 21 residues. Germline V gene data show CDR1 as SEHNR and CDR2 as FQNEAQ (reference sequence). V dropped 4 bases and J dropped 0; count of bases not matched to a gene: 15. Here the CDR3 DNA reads TGTGCCAGCAGCTCAACGGACGTCGAACTAGCGGGGATCTCTGGGGCCAACGTCCTGACTTTC. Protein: CASSSTDVELAGISGANVLTF.

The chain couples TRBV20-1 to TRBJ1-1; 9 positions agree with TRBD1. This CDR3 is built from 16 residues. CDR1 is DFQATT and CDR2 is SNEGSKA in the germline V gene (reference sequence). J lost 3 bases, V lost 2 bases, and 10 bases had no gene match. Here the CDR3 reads CSARKSPGQGYTEAFF. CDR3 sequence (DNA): TGCAGTGCTAGAAAGTCCCCGGGACAGGGATACACTGAAGCTTTCTTT.

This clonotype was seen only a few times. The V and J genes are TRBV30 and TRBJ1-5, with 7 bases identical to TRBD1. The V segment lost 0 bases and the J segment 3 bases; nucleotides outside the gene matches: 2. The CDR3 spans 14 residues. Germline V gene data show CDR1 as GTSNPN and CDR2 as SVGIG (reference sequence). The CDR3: CAWSVGTANQPQHF. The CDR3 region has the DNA TGTGCCTGGAGTGTAGGGACAGCCAATCAGCCCCAGCATTTT.

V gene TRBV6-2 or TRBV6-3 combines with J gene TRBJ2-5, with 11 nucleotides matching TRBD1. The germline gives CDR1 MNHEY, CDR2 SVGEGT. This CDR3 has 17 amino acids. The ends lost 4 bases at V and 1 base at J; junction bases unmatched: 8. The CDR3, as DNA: TGTGCCAGCAGTTCGGGACAGGGGGTTGTCTTCCAAGAGACCCAGTACTTC. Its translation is CASSSGQGVVFQETQYF.

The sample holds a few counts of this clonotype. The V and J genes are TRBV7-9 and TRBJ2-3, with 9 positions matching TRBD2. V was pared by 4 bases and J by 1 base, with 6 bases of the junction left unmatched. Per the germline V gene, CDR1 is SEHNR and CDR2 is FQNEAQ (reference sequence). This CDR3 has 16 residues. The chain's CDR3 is CASSSAGGDGTDTQYF. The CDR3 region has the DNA TGTGCCAGCAGCTCGGCGGGGGGGGATGGCACAGATACGCAGTATTTT.

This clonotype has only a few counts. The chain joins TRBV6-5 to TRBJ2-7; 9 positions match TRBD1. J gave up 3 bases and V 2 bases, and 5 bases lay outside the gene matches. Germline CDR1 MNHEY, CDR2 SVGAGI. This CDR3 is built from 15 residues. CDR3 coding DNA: TGTGCCAGCAGTTACGGGGGACAGGGACACTACGAGCAGTACTTC. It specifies CASSYGGQGHYEQYF.

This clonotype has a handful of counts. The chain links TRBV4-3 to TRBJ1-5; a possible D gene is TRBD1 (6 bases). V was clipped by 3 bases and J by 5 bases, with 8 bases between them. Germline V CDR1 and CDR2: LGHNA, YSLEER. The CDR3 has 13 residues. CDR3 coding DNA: TGCGCCAGCAGCCAGTCAGGGGATCAGCCCCAGCATTTT. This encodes CASSQSGDQPQHF.

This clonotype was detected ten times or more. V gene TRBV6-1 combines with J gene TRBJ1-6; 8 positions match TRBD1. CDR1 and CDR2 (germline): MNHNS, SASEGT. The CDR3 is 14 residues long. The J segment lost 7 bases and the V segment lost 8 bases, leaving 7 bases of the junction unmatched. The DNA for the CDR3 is TGTGCCAGCCGTCGTGGACAGGGAAATTCACCCCTCCACTTT. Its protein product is CASRRGQGNSPLHF.

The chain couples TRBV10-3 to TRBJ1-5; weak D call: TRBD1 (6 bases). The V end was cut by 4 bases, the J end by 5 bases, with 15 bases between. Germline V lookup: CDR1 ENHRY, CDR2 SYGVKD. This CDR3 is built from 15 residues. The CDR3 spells CAISGGGRGDQPQHF. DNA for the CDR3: TGTGCCATCAGTGGGGGCGGCAGGGGCGATCAGCCCCAGCATTTT.

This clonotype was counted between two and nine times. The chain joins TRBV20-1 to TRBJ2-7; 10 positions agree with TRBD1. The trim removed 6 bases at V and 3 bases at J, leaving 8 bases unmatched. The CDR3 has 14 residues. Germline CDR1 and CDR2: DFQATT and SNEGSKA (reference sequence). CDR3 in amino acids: CSAIPRDRGYEQYF. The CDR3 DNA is TGCAGTGCCATTCCCCGGGACAGGGGCTACGAGCAGTACTTC.

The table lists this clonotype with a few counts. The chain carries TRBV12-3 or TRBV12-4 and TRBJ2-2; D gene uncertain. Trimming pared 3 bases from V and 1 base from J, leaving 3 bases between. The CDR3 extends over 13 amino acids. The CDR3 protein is CASSFWNTGELFF. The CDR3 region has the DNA TGTGCCAGCAGTTTCTGGAACACCGGGGAGCTGTTTTTT.

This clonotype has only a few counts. The CDR3 protein is CASSLGLGSYNSPLHF. CDR3 DNA sequence: TGTGCCAGCAGTTTGGGACTTGGCTCCTATAATTCACCCCTCCACTTT. V usage is TRBV12-3 or TRBV12-4 and J usage is TRBJ1-6; a possible D gene is TRBD1 (5 bases). Trimming pared 3 bases from V and 0 bases from J, leaving 9 bases between. The CDR3 totals 16 residues.

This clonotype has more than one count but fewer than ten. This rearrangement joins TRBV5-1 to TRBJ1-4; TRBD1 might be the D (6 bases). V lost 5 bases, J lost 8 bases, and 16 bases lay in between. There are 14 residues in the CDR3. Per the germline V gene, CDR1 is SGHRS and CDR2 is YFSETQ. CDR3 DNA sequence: TGCGCCAGCAGTTTAGACAGGCCAGGGGAAAAACTGTTTTTT. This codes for CASSLDRPGEKLFF. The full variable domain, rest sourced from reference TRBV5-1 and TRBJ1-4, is KAGVTQTPRYLIKTRGQQVTLSCSPISGHRSVSWYQQTPGQGLQFLFEYFSETQRNKGNFPGRFSGRQFSNSRSEMNVSTLELGDSALYLCASSLDRPGEKLFFGSGTQLSVL.

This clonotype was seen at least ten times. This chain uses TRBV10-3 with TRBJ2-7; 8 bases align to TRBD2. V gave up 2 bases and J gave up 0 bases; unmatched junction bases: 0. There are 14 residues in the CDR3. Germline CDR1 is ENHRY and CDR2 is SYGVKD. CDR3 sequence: CAISESGSSYEQYF. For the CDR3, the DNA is TGTGCCATCAGTGAGAGCGGGAGCTCCTACGAGCAGTACTTC.

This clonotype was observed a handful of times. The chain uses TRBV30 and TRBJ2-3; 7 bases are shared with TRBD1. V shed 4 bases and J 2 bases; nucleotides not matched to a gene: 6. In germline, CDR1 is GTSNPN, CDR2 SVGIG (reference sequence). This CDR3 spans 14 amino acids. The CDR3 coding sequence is TGTGCCTGGAAATCGGGACAGTACACAGATACGCAGTATTTT. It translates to CAWKSGQYTDTQYF.

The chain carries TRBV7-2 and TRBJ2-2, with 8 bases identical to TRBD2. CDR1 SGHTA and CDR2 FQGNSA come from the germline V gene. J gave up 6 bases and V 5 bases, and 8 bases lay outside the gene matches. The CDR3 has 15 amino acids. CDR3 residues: CASSLPTSAAGELFF. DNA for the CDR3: TGTGCCAGCAGCCTCCCGACTAGCGCCGCCGGGGAGCTGTTTTTT.

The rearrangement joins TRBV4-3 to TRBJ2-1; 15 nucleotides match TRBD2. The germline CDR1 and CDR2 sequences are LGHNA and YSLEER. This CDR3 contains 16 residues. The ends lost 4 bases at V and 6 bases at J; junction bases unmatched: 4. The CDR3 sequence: CASSRWTSGRANEQFF. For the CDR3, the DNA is TGCGCCAGCAGCCGCTGGACTAGCGGGAGGGCCAATGAGCAGTTCTTC.

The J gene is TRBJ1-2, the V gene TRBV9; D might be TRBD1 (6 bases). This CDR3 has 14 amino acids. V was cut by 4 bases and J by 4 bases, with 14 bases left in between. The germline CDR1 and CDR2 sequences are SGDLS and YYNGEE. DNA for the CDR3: TGTGCCAGCAGCCTTTCTGCGGACAGCTATGGCTACACCTTC. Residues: CASSLSADSYGYTF.